Following are 21 T cell receptor beta chains from one sample sequenced in a study of T cells in Graves' hyperthyroidism and ophthalmopathy. Researchers took RNA transcripts and amplified the TCR beta CDR3 regions from them. The TCR CDR3 first-round RT-PCR relied on the HTBI primer set. TCRdb independently ran MiXCR on the multiplex PCR reads; one entry per CDR3 protein. The sample contains about 400,000 distinct CDR3 sequences, roughly 13% of which appear only once. Sequenced material: blood. The receptors originated from a woman aged 18-29 years with Graves' hyperthyroidism.

This clonotype appeared many times. This rearrangement joins TRBV7-9 to TRBJ1-1, with D possibly TRBD1 on 6 matching bases. This CDR3 is 13 amino acids long. Between the trimmed V and J ends, which lost 5 bases and 1 base, there was a span of 8 bases. Germline values: CDR1 SEHNR, CDR2 FQNEAQ (reference sequence). As DNA, the CDR3 is TGTGCCAGCAGCCACAGGGAGAACACTGAAGCTTTCTTT. Protein product: CASSHRENTEAFF.

This clonotype was recorded many times. The rearrangement joins TRBV20-1 to TRBJ2-7; D gene ambiguous. The CDR3 is made up of 13 amino acids. CDR1 DFQATT and CDR2 SNEGSKA come from the germline V gene (reference sequence). V lost 0 bases, J lost 3 bases, and 9 bases lay in between. CDR3 residues: CSARDFRLYEQYF. CDR3 in DNA: TGCAGTGCTAGAGATTTCAGACTCTACGAGCAGTACTTC.

The chain is built from TRBV9 and TRBJ2-2, with D perhaps matching TRBD2 (5 bases). CDR3 length: 14 amino acids. Germline loops: CDR1 SGDLS, CDR2 YYNGEE. V lost 5 bases, J lost 3 bases, and 11 bases lay in between. DNA for the CDR3: TGTGCCAGCAGGGTGGGGAGAGACACCGGGGAGCTGTTTTTT. Its protein product is CASRVGRDTGELFF.

This clonotype was seen a handful of times. This chain uses TRBV4-1 with TRBJ1-6; TRBD1 might be the D (6 bases). The CDR3 sequence is 13 residues long. V dropped 8 bases and J dropped 9 bases, with 14 bases sitting between them. Germline lookup yields CDR1 MGHRA and CDR2 YSYEKL. CDR3 protein: CASQLEQGSPLHF. CDR3 bases: TGCGCCAGCCAACTAGAACAGGGTTCACCCCTCCACTTT.

This clonotype occurred many times. This chain joins TRBV3-1 and TRBJ2-1; D perhaps matches TRBD1 (6 bases). Between the trimmed V and J ends, which lost 2 bases and 10 bases, there was a span of 15 bases. CDR3 length: 14 amino acids. Germline V lookup: CDR1 LGHDT, CDR2 YNNKEL (reference sequence). This CDR3 reads CASSQTTSDSEQFF. CDR3 nucleotide sequence: TGTGCCAGCAGCCAAACTACGTCGGACAGCGAGCAGTTCTTC.

This clonotype was seen once. A clone one base away is much larger, so this may be a read error. CDR3 DNA sequence: TGTGCCAGCAGCTTGGCTCCCGAGAACGCCGGGGAGCTGTTTTTT. It translates to CASSLAPENAGELFF. The chain combines TRBV5-6 with TRBJ2-2; D call uncertain. The CDR3 runs to 15 residues. Germline V CDR1 and CDR2: SGHDT, YYEEEE.

This clonotype appeared many times. Germline and junction disagree at one end, which may indicate a read error. CDR3 nucleotides: TGTGCCAGCAGCGAAGGACAGAGACCGACTCTTTTTTACACTGAAGCTTTCTTT. Translated, it gives CASSEGQRPTLFYTEAFF. This sequence joins TRBV2 and TRBJ1-1, with TRBD1 as a possible D gene (6 bases). Germline V gene data show CDR1 as SNHLY and CDR2 as FYNNEI. The CDR3 sequence is 18 residues long.

Many counts were recorded for this clonotype. V is TRBV28 and J is TRBJ2-3; the D gene is possibly TRBD2 (7 bases). The CDR3 loop spans 13 amino acids. Trimming stripped 5 bases from V and 2 bases from J, with 8 bases between. Germline CDR1 and CDR2: MDHEN and SYDVKM. CDR3 loop: CASSAGATDTQYF. The CDR3 DNA sequence: TGTGCCAGCAGTGCGGGGGCCACAGATACGCAGTATTTT.

There are a few counts of this clonotype. V gene TRBV11-2 combines with J gene TRBJ2-5; D possibly corresponds to TRBD2 (5 bases). The CDR3 covers 14 residues. CDR1 is SGHAT and CDR2 is FQNNGV in the germline V gene. V was cut by 5 bases and J by 3 bases, with 13 bases left in between. This chain's CDR3 is CASSNSGYEETQYF. CDR3 nucleotide sequence: TGTGCCAGCAGCAATTCGGGGTATGAAGAGACCCAGTACTTC.

In this sample, this clonotype turned up many times. J is TRBJ2-1 and V is TRBV20-1; D gene ambiguous. Germline V gene lookup returns CDR1 DFQATT and CDR2 SNEGSKA (reference sequence). CDR3 length equals 13 residues. V shed 0 bases and J shed 7 bases, with 10 bases lying between them. In DNA, the CDR3 is TGCAGTGCTAGAGATCTTGGGCGGAATGAGCAGTTCTTC. Amino acid sequence: CSARDLGRNEQFF.

The chain carries TRBV5-1 and TRBJ2-5; 15 nucleotides agree with TRBD2. This CDR3 is built from 18 residues. J gave up 2 bases and V 4 bases, and 9 bases lay outside the gene matches. Germline CDR1 reads SGHRS; CDR2 reads YFSETQ. CDR3 bases: TGCGCCAGCAGCCCCGGGACTAGCGGGGGGTCCGGTCAAGAGACCCAGTACTTC. As protein: CASSPGTSGGSGQETQYF.

This clonotype was picked up many times. In DNA form, the CDR3 reads TGTGCCAGCAGTGGACTAGCGGGGTTAACCCTTCAAGAGACCCAGTACTTC. Its translation: CASSGLAGLTLQETQYF. The gene calls are TRBV28 and TRBJ2-5; the match to TRBD2 covers 12 bases. Germline values: CDR1 MDHEN, CDR2 SYDVKM. This CDR3 has 17 residues. Germline trimming cut 5 bases from V and 2 bases from J; bases unmatched to any gene: 9.

This clonotype was seen at least ten times. The rearrangement links TRBV2 to TRBJ1-5; D possibly corresponds to TRBD1 (6 bases). This CDR3 is 14 amino acids long. The V gene lost 4 bases and the J gene lost 1 base, with 8 bases spanning the gap. The germline V gene encodes CDR1 SNHLY and CDR2 FYNNEI. CDR3 nucleotide sequence: TGTGCCAGCAGTGGGACAGTAAGCAATCAGCCCCAGCATTTT. Residues: CASSGTVSNQPQHF.

This clonotype was detected ten times or more. This chain joins TRBV3-1 and TRBJ2-2, with a tentative D call TRBD1 (5 bases). V lost 0 bases and J lost 1, with 9 bases in between. Germline CDR1 and CDR2: LGHDT and YNNKEL (reference sequence). The CDR3 totals 16 residues. Written as DNA, the CDR3 is TGTGCCAGCAGCCAAGAGATGGACATGAACACCGGGGAGCTGTTTTTT. Its translation is CASSQEMDMNTGELFF.

This clonotype came up many times. The chain has TRBV6-1 and TRBJ2-3; D not certain. V dropped 6 bases and J dropped 2 bases, with 9 bases sitting between them. The germline V gene encodes CDR1 MNHNS and CDR2 SASEGT. The CDR3 contains 13 residues. The CDR3 DNA follows: TGTGCCAGCAGGAAGGAATCCACAGATACGCAGTATTTT. Its translation: CASRKESTDTQYF.

This clonotype was seen more than once but under ten times. The chain uses TRBV20-1 and TRBJ1-4, with TRBD1 as a possible D gene (5 bases). Germline values: CDR1 DFQATT, CDR2 SNEGSKA (reference sequence). The CDR3 runs to 13 residues. The germline V and J ends were trimmed by 6 bases and 0 bases, with 8 bases remaining between them. The chain's CDR3 is CSASGSTNEKLFF. The CDR3 nucleotides are TGCAGTGCCTCAGGGTCAACTAATGAAAAACTGTTTTTT.

The J gene is TRBJ2-6, the V gene TRBV6-1; D is uncertain. The CDR3 contains 17 residues. Per germline, CDR1 MNHNS and CDR2 SASEGT. The V end was cut by 2 bases, the J end by 0 bases, with 11 bases between. The CDR3 here is CASSEPRIGSGANVLTF. CDR3 bases: TGTGCCAGCAGTGAACCCCGAATCGGCTCTGGGGCCAACGTCCTGACTTTC.

This clonotype was picked up many times. This rearrangement joins TRBV28 to TRBJ1-2, with no clear D. This CDR3 has 15 amino acids. The V and J ends lost 3 bases and 2 bases respectively, with 13 bases between them. Germline V gene lookup returns CDR1 MDHEN and CDR2 SYDVKM. CDR3 in amino acids: CASSFNAKANYGYTF. The CDR3 DNA reads TGTGCCAGCAGTTTCAACGCGAAAGCAAACTATGGCTACACCTTC.

This clonotype was detected ten times or more. The chain combines TRBV30 with TRBJ2-7; D not certain. Trimming shortened V by 4 bases and J by 5 bases, and 12 bases separated the two germline ends. The germline gives CDR1 GTSNPN, CDR2 SVGIG (reference sequence). The length of the CDR3 is 12 residues. Written as DNA, the CDR3 is TGTGCCTGGAATAAAGGGATCAACGAGCAGTACTTC. Residues: CAWNKGINEQYF.

This clonotype appeared many times. This sequence joins TRBV2 and TRBJ2-1, with D maybe TRBD1 (5 bases). CDR1 and CDR2 (germline): SNHLY, FYNNEI. The ends were cut back, 0 bases at V and 5 bases at J, with 8 bases in the middle. CDR3 length: 14 amino acids. DNA of the CDR3: TGTGCCAGCAGTGAAGCGCGACAGAACAATGAGCAGTTCTTC. Translation: CASSEARQNNEQFF.

Many counts were recorded for this clonotype. The chain combines TRBV3-1 with TRBJ1-4; 7 bases agree with TRBD1. Losses at the gene ends were 10 bases for V and 8 bases for J; bases not matched to a gene: 10. Germline CDR1 LGHDT, CDR2 YNNKEL (reference sequence). This CDR3 region has 13 residues. CDR3 residues: CATRQGGNEKLFF. DNA for the CDR3: TGTGCCACCCGACAGGGAGGGAACGAAAAACTGTTTTTT. Full variable domain (outside the CDR3, taken from reference TRBV3-1 and TRBJ1-4): DTAVSQTPKYLVTQMGNDKSIKCEQNLGHDTMYWYKQDSKKFLKIMFSYNNKELIINETVPNRFSPKSPDKAHLNLHINSLELGDSAVYFCATRQGGNEKLFFGSGTQLSVL.